The clone carrying this T cell receptor beta chain was detected ten times or more. The CDR3 regions of TCR beta were amplified from RNA transcripts. First-round RT-PCR of the TCR CDR3 relied on the HTBI primer set. TCRdb re-analysed the multiplex PCR reads in MiXCR, keeping a single row per CDR3 protein. The table shows about 640,000 distinct CDR3 sequences, with 20% occurring only once. This sample is part of a study of T cells in Graves' hyperthyroidism and ophthalmopathy. The V end was cut by 6 bases, the J end by 0 bases, with 16 bases between. The CDR3 sequence is 16 residues long. Germline lookup yields CDR1 MNHNS and CDR2 SASEGT.

Material for sequencing was blood. This TCR came from a man aged 25 to 40 with Graves' ophthalmopathy. V is TRBV6-1 and J is TRBJ2-3, with D perhaps TRBD2 (6 bases). CDR3 residues: CASSRRLVASTDTQYF. CDR3 in DNA: TGTGCCAGCAGCCGCAGACTAGTAGCTAGCACAGATACGCAGTATTTT.